These 21 T cell receptor beta chains originate from one sample sequenced in a study of blood T cell repertoires in COVID-19. The table came from immunoSEQ multiplex PCR; TCRdb's copy has only in-frame clones and leaves some out. Here the sample spans about 300,000 clones, 70% to 90% being singletons. Sequenced material: peripheral blood. These receptors were collected from a woman in her twenties or thirties who had recovered from COVID-19.

The chain joins TRBV27 to TRBJ1-5; 9 bases match TRBD1. J lost 9 bases, V lost 5 bases, and 5 bases had no gene match. The CDR3 runs to 13 residues. From germline, CDR1 is MNHEY and CDR2 SMNVEV (reference sequence). The CDR3 sequence: CASSPGQGLPQHF. Here the CDR3 DNA reads TGTGCCAGCAGTCCGGGACAGGGTTTGCCCCAGCATTTT.

V and J are TRBV2 and TRBJ2-4; 8 nucleotides line up with TRBD2. V was clipped by 2 bases and J by 8 bases; unmatched bases: 8. Germline V gene lookup returns CDR1 SNHLY and CDR2 FYNNEI. CDR3 size: 15 residues. CDR3 amino acids: CASSENRVGGDIQYF. In DNA form, the CDR3 reads TGTGCCAGCAGTGAAAACCGGGTCGGGGGGGACATTCAGTACTTC.

V and J are TRBV6-6 and TRBJ1-3, with D possibly matching TRBD1 (5 bases). The V and J ends lost 0 bases and 7 bases respectively, with 7 bases between them. Looked up from germline, CDR1 is MNHNY and CDR2 is SVGAGI (reference sequence). The CDR3 sequence is 13 residues long. CDR3 protein: CASSYSPGNTIYF. CDR3 DNA: TGTGCCAGCAGTTACTCTCCAGGGAACACCATATATTTT.

This chain connects TRBV5-1 to TRBJ1-6; D remains ambiguous. Trimming took off 0 bases at V and 4 bases at J, with 8 bases between the two ends. This CDR3 comprises 15 residues. Per germline, CDR1 SGHRS and CDR2 YFSETQ. Here the CDR3 DNA reads TGCGCCAGCAGCTTGGCCGGCGGGTATAATTCACCCCTCCACTTT. Translated, it gives CASSLAGGYNSPLHF. Full variable domain (rest looked up from reference TRBV5-1 and TRBJ1-6): KAGVTQTPRYLIKTRGQQVTLSCSPISGHRSVSWYQQTPGQGLQFLFEYFSETQRNKGNFPGRFSGRQFSNSRSEMNVSTLELGDSALYLCASSLAGGYNSPLHFGNGTRLTVT.

This clone was recorded only once. V usage is TRBV7-2 and J usage is TRBJ2-1; 10 nucleotides agree with TRBD2. The junction had 8 bases not matched to a gene; V was cut back by 5 bases and J by 10 bases. Per the germline V gene, CDR1 is SGHTA and CDR2 is FQGNSA. CDR3 length: 14 residues. In DNA form, the CDR3 reads TGTGCCAGCAGCCTTCAGCGGGGGGGGAAAGAGCAGTTCTTC. The encoded protein is CASSLQRGGKEQFF.

This clone was found once. The rearrangement links TRBV29-1 to TRBJ2-7; 7 bases match TRBD1. CDR1 and CDR2 from the germline V gene are SQVTM and ANQGSEA. J gave up 5 bases and V 4 bases, and 8 bases lay outside the gene matches. The CDR3 is 13 residues long. The CDR3 reads CSVAITTGDEQYF. The CDR3 DNA follows: TGCAGCGTTGCAATCACCACAGGGGACGAGCAGTACTTC.

This chain joins TRBV5-1 and TRBJ1-2; 7 bases are a match to TRBD1. The J segment lost 0 bases and the V segment lost 4 bases, leaving 12 bases of the junction unmatched. The germline CDR1 and CDR2 sequences are SGHRS and YFSETQ. This CDR3 has 17 residues. The CDR3 DNA is TGCGCCAGCAGCCAGTTCGGACAGGAACCGACTAACTATGGCTACACCTTC. Encoded protein: CASSQFGQEPTNYGYTF.

This rearrangement joins TRBV5-4 to TRBJ2-3; 11 bases match TRBD2. The trim removed 0 bases at V and 3 bases at J, leaving 3 bases unmatched. The CDR3 is 16 residues long. Germline V CDR1 and CDR2: SGHNT, YYREEE (reference sequence). Written as DNA, the CDR3 is TGTGCCAGCAGCTTGGCGGGACTAGCGGTAACAGATACGCAGTATTTT. Translated: CASSLAGLAVTDTQYF.

The chain has TRBV12-5 and TRBJ2-1; perhaps TRBD2 as D (5 bases). The V gene's germline CDR1 is LGHNT and CDR2 FRNRAP. The CDR3 has 12 residues. V was clipped by 1 base and J by 8 bases, with 6 bases between them. CDR3 nucleotide sequence: TGTGCTAGTGGTTTGGGGACTGATGAGCAGTTCTTC. Translated, it gives CASGLGTDEQFF.

This clone turned up a few times. The chain employs TRBV7-2 and TRBJ1-6; D is perhaps TRBD1 (5 bases). Trimming stripped 2 bases from V and 7 bases from J, with 18 bases between. This CDR3 contains 17 residues. Germline V gene lookup returns CDR1 SGHTA and CDR2 FQGNSA. As DNA, the CDR3 is TGTGCCAGCAGCTTAAAATCAGGGAACCCCCTAAATTCACCCCTCCACTTT. Translating it yields CASSLKSGNPLNSPLHF.

The gene calls are TRBV19 and TRBJ1-5; 7 positions match TRBD1. The CDR3 contains 13 residues. Per germline, CDR1 LNHDA and CDR2 SQIVND (reference sequence). V shed 4 bases and J 7 bases; nucleotides not matched to a gene: 4. The DNA of the CDR3 is TGTGCCAGTAGTACGGACAGGTCCCAGCCCCAGCATTTT. Its protein product is CASSTDRSQPQHF.

The chain combines TRBV28 with TRBJ2-5; 8 bases line up with TRBD1. The ends lost 4 bases at V and 5 bases at J; junction bases unmatched: 15. The CDR3 has 17 amino acids. CDR1 is MDHEN and CDR2 is SYDVKM in the germline V gene. CDR3 residues: CASSSPLTGAQVETQYF. Written as DNA, the CDR3 is TGTGCCAGCAGTTCCCCCTTGACAGGGGCGCAGGTCGAGACCCAGTACTTC.

The chain has TRBV5-4 and TRBJ1-1; D not resolved. From germline, CDR1 is SGHNT and CDR2 YYREEE (reference sequence). The V and J ends lost 3 bases and 4 bases respectively, with 10 bases between them. The length of the CDR3 is 13 residues. CDR3 amino acids: CASSSNRRTEAFF. CDR3 DNA sequence: TGTGCCAGCAGCTCGAACAGACGCACTGAAGCTTTCTTT. Full variable domain (remainder filled in from reference TRBV5-4 and TRBJ1-1): ETGVTQSPTHLIKTRGQQVTLRCSSQSGHNTVSWYQQALGQGPQFIFQYYREEENGRGNFPPRFSGLQFPNYSSELNVNALELDDSALYLCASSSNRRTEAFFGQGTRLTVV.

As concerns this clone: One junction end disagrees with the germline gene, perhaps due to a read error. The chain links TRBV3-1 (or the pseudogene TRBV3-2) to TRBJ1-2; TRBD1 aligns across 9 bases. CDR3 length: 11 amino acids. CDR1 is LGHDT, CDR2 YNNKEL, per germline (reference sequence). For the CDR3, the DNA is TGTGCCAGCAGTCAAGGACAGGGGCATACCTTC. Protein sequence: CASSQGQGHTF.

The chain joins TRBV5-4 to TRBJ2-6; tentative D call: TRBD1 (6 bases). The CDR3 loop spans 17 amino acids. In germline, CDR1 is SGHNT, CDR2 YYREEE (reference sequence). V was pared by 3 bases and J by 4 bases, with 17 bases between. The CDR3 DNA sequence: TGTGCCAGCAGCTGGAAACAGGGAACGGACGGGGCCAACGTCCTGACTTTC. Encoded protein: CASSWKQGTDGANVLTF.

The rearrangement joins TRBV19 to TRBJ1-5, with 7 nucleotides matching TRBD1. Trimming removed 5 bases from V and 14 bases from J; junction bases left unmatched: 9. The CDR3 totals 12 residues. Germline CDR1 reads LNHDA; CDR2 reads SQIVND (reference sequence). CDR3 sequence (DNA): TGTGCCAGTAGTGCTCGACAGGGTGCCAAGCATTTT. It translates to CASSARQGAKHF.

The rearrangement links TRBV10-3 to TRBJ1-1, with 7 bases that match TRBD1. The CDR3 has 13 amino acids. The germline gives CDR1 ENHRY, CDR2 SYGVKD. With V trimmed by 2 bases and J by 7 bases, 4 bases remained unmatched. In nucleotides, the CDR3 is TGTGCCATCAGTGAGGAGGGACAGAGTGAAGCTTTCTTT. This gives the protein CAISEEGQSEAFF.

The gene calls are TRBV5-4 and TRBJ2-3; 8 nucleotides agree with TRBD2. Germline V gene lookup returns CDR1 SGHNT and CDR2 YYREEE (reference sequence). CDR3 length: 15 residues. V lost 2 bases to trimming and J lost 4 bases; unmatched junction nucleotides: 6. This CDR3 is CASSLSGGASDTQYF. The CDR3 nucleotides read TGTGCCAGCAGCTTATCCGGGGGGGCGTCAGATACGCAGTATTTT.

The rearrangement joins TRBV29-1 to TRBJ2-5; D remains ambiguous. V shed 3 bases and J shed 0 bases, with 8 bases lying between them. The CDR3 is made up of 13 amino acids. The germline V gene encodes CDR1 SQVTM and CDR2 ANQGSEA. The CDR3 region has the DNA TGCAGCGTTGATTCGCGGTACCAAGAGACCCAGTACTTC. Amino acid sequence: CSVDSRYQETQYF.

The chain has TRBV19 and TRBJ2-2, with 7 bases fitting TRBD1. This CDR3 has 16 residues. Germline CDR1 reads LNHDA; CDR2 reads SQIVND (reference sequence). V lost 7 bases, J lost 6 bases, and 14 bases stayed unmatched. For the CDR3, the DNA is TGTGCCAGTACCGATCGGGCCAGGGGGTTGGCCGGGGAGCTGTTTTTT. Protein product: CASTDRARGLAGELFF.

The DNA for the CDR3 is TGTGCCAGCAGCCTACAGGGGGTTAGTGAAAAACTGTTTTTT. Protein: CASSLQGVSEKLFF. The chain couples TRBV5-4 to TRBJ1-4; 8 nucleotides line up with TRBD1. Trimming took 4 bases from V and 7 from J; bases not matched to a gene: 6. This CDR3 has 14 amino acids. The germline V gene has CDR1 SGHNT and CDR2 YYREEE (reference sequence).